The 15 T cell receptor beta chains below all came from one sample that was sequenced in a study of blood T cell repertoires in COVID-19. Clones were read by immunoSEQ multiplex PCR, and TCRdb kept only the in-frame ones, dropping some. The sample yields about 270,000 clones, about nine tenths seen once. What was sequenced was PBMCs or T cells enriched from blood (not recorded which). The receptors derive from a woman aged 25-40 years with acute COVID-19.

CDR3 sequence reads: CASSQDRGSPNEQYF. In DNA form, the CDR3 reads TGTGCCAGCAGCCAAGATCGTGGTTCCCCTAACGAGCAGTACTTC. This chain links TRBV4-2 with TRBJ2-7; no clear D. Trimming shortened V by 0 bases and J by 5 bases, and 14 bases separated the two germline ends. Germline CDR1 and CDR2: LGHNA and YNFKEQ. The CDR3 totals 15 residues.

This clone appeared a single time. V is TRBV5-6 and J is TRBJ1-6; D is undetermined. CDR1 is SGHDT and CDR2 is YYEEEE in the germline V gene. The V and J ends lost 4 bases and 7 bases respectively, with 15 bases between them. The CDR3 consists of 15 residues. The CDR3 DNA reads TGTGCCAGCAGCGGACCGGGATATTTAAATTCACCCCTCCACTTT. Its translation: CASSGPGYLNSPLHF.

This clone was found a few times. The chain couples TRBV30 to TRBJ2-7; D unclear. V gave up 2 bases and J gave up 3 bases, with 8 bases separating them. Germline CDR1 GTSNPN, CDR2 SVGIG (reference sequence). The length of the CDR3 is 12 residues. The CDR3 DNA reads TGTGCCTGGAGTTATAACTTCTACGAGCAGTACTTC. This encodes CAWSYNFYEQYF. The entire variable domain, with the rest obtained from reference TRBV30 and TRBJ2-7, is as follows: SQTIHQWPATLVQPVGSPLSLECTVEGTSNPNLYWYRQAAGRGLQLLFYSVGIGQISSEVPQNLSASRPQDRQFILSSKKLLLSDSGFYLCAWSYNFYEQYFGPGTRLTVT.

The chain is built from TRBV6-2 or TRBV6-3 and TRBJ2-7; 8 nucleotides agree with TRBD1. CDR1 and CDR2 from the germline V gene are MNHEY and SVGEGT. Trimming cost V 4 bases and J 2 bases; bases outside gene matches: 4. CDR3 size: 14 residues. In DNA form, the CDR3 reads TGTGCCAGCAGTTTGGGACAGGAAACCTACGAGCAGTACTTC. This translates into CASSLGQETYEQYF.

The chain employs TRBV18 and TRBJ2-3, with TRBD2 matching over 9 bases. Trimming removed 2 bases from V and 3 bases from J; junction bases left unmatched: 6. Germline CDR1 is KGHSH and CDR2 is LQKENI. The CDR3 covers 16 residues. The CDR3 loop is CASSPGSSGTTDTQYF. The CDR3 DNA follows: TGTGCCAGCTCACCAGGGTCTAGCGGGACTACAGATACGCAGTATTTT.

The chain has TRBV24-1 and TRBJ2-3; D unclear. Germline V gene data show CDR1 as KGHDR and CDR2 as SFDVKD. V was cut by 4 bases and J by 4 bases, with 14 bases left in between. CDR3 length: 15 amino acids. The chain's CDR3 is CATSDPNRVADTQYF. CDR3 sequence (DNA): TGTGCCACCAGTGACCCCAATAGAGTCGCAGATACGCAGTATTTT.

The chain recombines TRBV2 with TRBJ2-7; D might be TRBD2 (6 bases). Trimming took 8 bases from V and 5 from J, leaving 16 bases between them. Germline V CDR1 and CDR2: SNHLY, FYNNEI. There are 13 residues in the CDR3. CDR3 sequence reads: CASSGGPGDEQYF. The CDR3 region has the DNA TGTGCCAGCTCAGGTGGCCCGGGAGACGAGCAGTACTTC.

CDR3 DNA: TGTGCCAGCAGTCCCGGACTAGCGGGAACAACAGATACGCAGTATTTT. Protein product: CASSPGLAGTTDTQYF. The V call is TRBV9, the J call TRBJ2-3; 12 nucleotides line up with TRBD2. The germline CDR1 and CDR2 sequences are SGDLS and YYNGEE. CDR3 size: 16 residues. J was trimmed by 3 bases and V by 5 bases; bases with no gene match: 7. The full variable domain, with the rest looked up from reference TRBV9 and TRBJ2-3, is DSGVTQTPKHLITATGQRVTLRCSPRSGDLSVYWYQQSLDQGLQFLIQYYNGEERAKGNILERFSAQQFPDLHSELNLSSLELGDSALYFCASSPGLAGTTDTQYFGPGTRLTVL.

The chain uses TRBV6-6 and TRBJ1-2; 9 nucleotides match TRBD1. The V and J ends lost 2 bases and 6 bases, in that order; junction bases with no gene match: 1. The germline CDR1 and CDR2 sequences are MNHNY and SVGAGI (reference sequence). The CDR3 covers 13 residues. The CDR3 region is CASSYRDRDGYTF. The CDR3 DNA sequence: TGTGCCAGCAGTTACCGGGACAGGGATGGCTACACCTTC.

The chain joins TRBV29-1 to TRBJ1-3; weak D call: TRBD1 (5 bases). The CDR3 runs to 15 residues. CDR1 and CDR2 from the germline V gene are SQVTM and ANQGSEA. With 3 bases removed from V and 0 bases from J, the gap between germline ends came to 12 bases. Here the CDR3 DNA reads TGCAGCGTTGATGATTCGGGGGGCTCTGGAAACACCATATATTTT. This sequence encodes CSVDDSGGSGNTIYF.

The CDR3 sequence is CASKLIPRWTDTQYF. DNA for the CDR3: TGTGCCAGCAAGCTAATACCCAGGTGGACAGATACGCAGTATTTT. V is TRBV27 and J is TRBJ2-3, with D uncertain. Between the trimmed V and J ends, which lost 7 bases and 3 bases, there was a span of 17 bases. The CDR3 spans 15 residues. Germline CDR1 MNHEY, CDR2 SMNVEV (reference sequence).

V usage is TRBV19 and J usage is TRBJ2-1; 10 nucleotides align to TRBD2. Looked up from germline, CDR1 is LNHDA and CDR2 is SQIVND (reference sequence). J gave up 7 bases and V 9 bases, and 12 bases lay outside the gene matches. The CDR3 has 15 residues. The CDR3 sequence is CASALGASGSNEQFF. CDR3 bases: TGTGCCAGCGCGCTGGGAGCTAGCGGGAGTAATGAGCAGTTCTTC.

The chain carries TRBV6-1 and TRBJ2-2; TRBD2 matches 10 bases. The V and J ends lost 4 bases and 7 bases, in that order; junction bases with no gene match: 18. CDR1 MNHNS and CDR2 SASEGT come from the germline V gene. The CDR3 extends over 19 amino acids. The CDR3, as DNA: TGTGCCAGCAGTGCATACGGCCCCTCTAGCGGGAGTTATGGCGGGGAGCTGTTTTTT. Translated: CASSAYGPSSGSYGGELFF.

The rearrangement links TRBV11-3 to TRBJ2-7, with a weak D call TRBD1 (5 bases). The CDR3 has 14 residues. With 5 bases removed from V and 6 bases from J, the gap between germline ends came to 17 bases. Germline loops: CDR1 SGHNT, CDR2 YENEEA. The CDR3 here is CASSPHAGLREQYF. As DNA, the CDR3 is TGTGCCAGCAGCCCCCACGCAGGGCTTCGCGAGCAGTACTTC.

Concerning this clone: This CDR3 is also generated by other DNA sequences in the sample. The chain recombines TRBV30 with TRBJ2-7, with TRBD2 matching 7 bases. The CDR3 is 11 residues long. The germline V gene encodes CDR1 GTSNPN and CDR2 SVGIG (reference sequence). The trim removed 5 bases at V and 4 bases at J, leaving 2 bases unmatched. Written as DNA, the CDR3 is TGTGCCTGGTCGGGAGGTTACGAGCAGTACTTC. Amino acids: CAWSGGYEQYF.